This T cell receptor beta chain originates from a study of T cell changes during pregnancy in multiple sclerosis (dated by TCRdb to about 2019). Looking at the study overall: In women with multiple sclerosis, the researchers looked at how the T cell repertoire shifted as pregnancy progressed.

About this clone itself: Its recognized antigen is unknown. No base quality information exists; no much larger clone differs at one position.

CDR1 SQVTM and CDR2 ANQGSEA are derived from the germline V gene. There are 15 amino acids in the CDR3, from cysteine to phenylalanine inclusive. Left in the record is the CDR3 DNA by itself, 45 bases read in frame from the first base. Ends trimmed: V by 7 bases, J by 2 bases; bases unmatched to a gene: 14. The receptor library was made with the immunoSEQ multiplex PCR assay. In TCRdb, the immuneACCESS table is reduced to in-frame sequences with V and J assigned. These tables do not hold every clone; where another copy was compared, an unresolved V gene accounts for under half, and the others remain unexplained. The sample includes some 57,000 clones, with approximately 90% observed a single time. The ten largest account for approximately 1% of the sample.

The sequence came from a female donor in good health, enrolled as a control in a pregnancy study. Sequenced here: peripheral blood, sampled in the first trimester of pregnancy. The chain is made from TRBV29-1 and TRBJ2-7, with 7 bases aligning to TRBD2. The CDR3 corresponds to CSASAGLHSPYEQYF. The sequenced DNA: TGCAGCGCCTCAGCGGGGCTCCACTCCCCCTACGAGCAGTACTTC.